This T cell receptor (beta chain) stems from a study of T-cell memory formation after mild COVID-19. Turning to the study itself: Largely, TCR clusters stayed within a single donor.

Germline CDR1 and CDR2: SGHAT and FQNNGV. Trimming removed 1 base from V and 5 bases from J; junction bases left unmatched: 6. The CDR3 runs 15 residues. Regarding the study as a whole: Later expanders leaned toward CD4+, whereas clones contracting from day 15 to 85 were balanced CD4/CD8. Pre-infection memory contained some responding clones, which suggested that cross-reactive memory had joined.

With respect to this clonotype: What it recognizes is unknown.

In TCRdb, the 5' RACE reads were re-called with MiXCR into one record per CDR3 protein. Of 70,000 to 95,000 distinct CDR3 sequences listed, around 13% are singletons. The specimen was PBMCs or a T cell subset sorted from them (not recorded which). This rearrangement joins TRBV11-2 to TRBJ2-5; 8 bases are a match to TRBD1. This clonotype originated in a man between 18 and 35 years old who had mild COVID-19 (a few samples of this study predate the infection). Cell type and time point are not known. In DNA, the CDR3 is TGTGCCAGCAGCTTAGTACAGGGGGATTGGGAGACCCAGTACTTC. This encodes CASSLVQGDWETQYF.